The source of this TCR beta chain is a study of CD8+ T cells in alopecia areata (dated by TCRdb to between 2017 and 2018). Broadly, across the study: Treated patients were enrolled in an open-label pilot trial of oral tofacitinib at 5 to 10 mg twice daily for moderate-to-severe alopecia areata. To study T cell clonal expansion in alopecia areata, the researchers applied high-throughput TCRbeta sequencing to both the C3H/HeJ mouse model and human patients. Biopsies were taken from tofacitinib-treated patients at baseline and at 4 and 24 weeks of treatment, and a later scalp biopsy was taken in several of the tofacitinib-treated patients. Scalp clonality was compared across normal scalp (n=4), patchy alopecia areata scalp (n=8), and alopecia totalis/universalis scalp (n=8). Human TCRbeta sequencing covered scalp tissue and sorted CD4+ and CD8+ peripheral blood T cells from patchy and totalis/universalis alopecia areata patients and healthy controls. Tofacitinib was administered for 6 to 18 months, and 6 months of follow-up off drug were then conducted to assess delayed response and recurrence. The RNA source kit depended on sample type: the PAXgene miRNA kit for fixed scalp, the miRNeasy kit for PBMCs, and the RNeasy kit for mouse skin. Disease severity in treated patients was measured with the SALT score, which quantifies the percentage of affected scalp surface area. immunoSEQ multiplex PCR using 35 Vbeta forward primers and 13 Jbeta reverse primers was used to amplify TCRbeta CDR3 regions. Points the paper makes about the study in general: With tofacitinib, both scalp clonality and the number of expanded CD8+ clones among the top 100 scalp clones went down significantly. Unlike mouse skin, which is dominated by gammadelta T cells, normal human skin has resident alphabeta T cells that are also sequenced, and this complicates analysis of the scalp TCR repertoire. Because the treated cohort was small and had only one nonresponder, larger studies are needed to examine links between baseline CD8+ expansion and response. During tofacitinib treatment, many expanded lesional clones remained in scalp and blood, and this persistence may partly explain relapse after treatment is stopped. TCR sequences shared between patients were less clear than in mice, possibly partly because of HLA diversity in the patient population. Lesional scalp, especially in alopecia totalis/universalis, showed higher clonality and more expanded CD8+ clones than normal scalp, suggesting antigenic drive.

Trimming removed 3 bases from V and 6 bases from J, leaving 18 bases between the germline ends. According to the germline V gene (reference sequence), CDR1 reads GTSNPN and CDR2 reads SVGIG. Inclusive of the bounding cysteine and phenylalanine, the CDR3 is 15 residues long. The only DNA kept is the CDR3, 45 bases in frame from the first base. The library relied on the immunoSEQ multiplex PCR assay. For TCR sequencing, RNA was extracted from every sample and reverse transcribed into cDNA to serve as template. SuperScript III was used for first-strand cDNA synthesis, primed with a 2:1 mix of oligo-dT and random hexamers. A synthetic immune receptor repertoire was used to measure amplification bias, and any remaining bias was corrected computationally. The authors' analysis ran thus. After raw reads were preprocessed to remove errors, the CDR3 was defined following IMGT conventions as running from the conserved cysteine to phenylalanine. Clonality was computed by normalizing Shannon entropy by log2 of the number of productive unique TCRs and subtracting the result from 1. Whether each scalp clone was CD4 or CD8 was inferred by checking scalp TCRbeta sequences against the CD4 and CD8 repertoires from sorted blood. In its TCRdb copy, this immuneACCESS table keeps in-frame sequences only and misses some clones. Where compared with another copy, unresolved V genes explain less than half of these, and the others have no known cause. V, J and clone size are those of that table, while D and trimming were read from the DNA. Within this sample are about 120,000 clones, with around 53% of them counted one time only. The ten largest clones take up approximately 0.46% of the sample.

Concerning this clone itself: The target of this receptor is not known. Per-base quality was not reported, and no clone a single base away is much larger than it.

The sample's time point, from its label and the paper: more than three weeks on oral tofacitinib. This specimen's treatment or condition label, per the study, means: oral pan-JAK inhibitor, 5-10 mg twice daily. Lesional scalp punch biopsies and peripheral blood were obtained from alopecia areata patients. PBMCs were isolated by density centrifugation and stained for CD3, CD4 and CD8, after which CD4+ and CD8+ T cells were sorted on a FACSAria. In this chain, TRBV30 is recombined with TRBJ2-1, with the D gene call left open. The clonotype comes from a human donor with alopecia areata. This specimen consisted of CD4+ T cells sorted from blood, obtained at week 4, from a patient treated with tofacitinib. At the DNA level, the sequence is TGTGCCTGGAGCCCAAGTCCAGGTTACAGCAATGAGCAGTTCTTC. The encoded protein is CAWSPSPGYSNEQFF.